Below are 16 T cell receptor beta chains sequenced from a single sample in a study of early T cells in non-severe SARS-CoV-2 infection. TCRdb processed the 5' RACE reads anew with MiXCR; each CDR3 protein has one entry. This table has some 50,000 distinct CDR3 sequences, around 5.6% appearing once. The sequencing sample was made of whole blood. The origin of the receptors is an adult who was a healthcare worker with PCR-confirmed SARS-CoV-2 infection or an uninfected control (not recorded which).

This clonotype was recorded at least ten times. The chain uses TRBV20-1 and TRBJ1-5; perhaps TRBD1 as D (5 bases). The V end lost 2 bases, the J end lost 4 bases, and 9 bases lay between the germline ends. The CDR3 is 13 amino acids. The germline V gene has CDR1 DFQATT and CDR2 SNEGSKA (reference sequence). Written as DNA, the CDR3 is TGCAGTGCTAGATGGGGACCTAATCAGCCCCAGCATTTT. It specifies CSARWGPNQPQHF.

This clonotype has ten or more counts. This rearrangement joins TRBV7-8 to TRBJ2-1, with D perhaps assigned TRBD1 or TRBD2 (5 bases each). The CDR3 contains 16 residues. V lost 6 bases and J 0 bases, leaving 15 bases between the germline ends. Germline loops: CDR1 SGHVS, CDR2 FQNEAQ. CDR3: CASRYRDRSSYNEQFF. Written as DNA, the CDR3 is TGTGCCAGCAGGTACCGGGACCGCAGCTCCTACAATGAGCAGTTCTTC.

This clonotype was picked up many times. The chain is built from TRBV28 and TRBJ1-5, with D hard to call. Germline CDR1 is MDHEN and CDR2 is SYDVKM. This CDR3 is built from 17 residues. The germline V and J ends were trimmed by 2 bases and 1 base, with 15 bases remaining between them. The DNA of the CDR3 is TGTGCCAGCAGTTTACCCCCCCGGGTAAGGAGCAATCAGCCCCAGCATTTT. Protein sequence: CASSLPPRVRSNQPQHF.

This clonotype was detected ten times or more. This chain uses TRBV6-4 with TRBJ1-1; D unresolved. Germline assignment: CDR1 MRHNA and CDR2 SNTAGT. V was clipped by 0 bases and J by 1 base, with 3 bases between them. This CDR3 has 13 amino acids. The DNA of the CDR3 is TGTGCCAGCAGTGACTCACAGAACACTGAAGCTTTCTTT. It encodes CASSDSQNTEAFF.

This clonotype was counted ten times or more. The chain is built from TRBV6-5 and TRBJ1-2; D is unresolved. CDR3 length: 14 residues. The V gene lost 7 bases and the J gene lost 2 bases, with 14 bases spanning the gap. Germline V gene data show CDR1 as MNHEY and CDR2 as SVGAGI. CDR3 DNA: TGTGCCAGCACCCAGCGCGGAGCCAACTATGGCTACACCTTC. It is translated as CASTQRGANYGYTF.

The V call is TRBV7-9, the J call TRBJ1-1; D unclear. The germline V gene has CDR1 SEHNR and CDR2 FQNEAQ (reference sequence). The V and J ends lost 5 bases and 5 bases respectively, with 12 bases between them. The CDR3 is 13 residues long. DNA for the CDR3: TGTGCCAGCAGCGGAGGAGTAAGAACTGAAGCTTTCTTT. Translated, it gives CASSGGVRTEAFF.

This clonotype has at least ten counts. The CDR3 DNA follows: TGTGCCAGCAGCGTCCGGGGCCCCAATCAGCCCCAGCATTTT. It specifies CASSVRGPNQPQHF. The V and J genes are TRBV13 and TRBJ1-5; TRBD1 might be the D (5 bases). CDR1 is PRHDT, CDR2 FYEKMQ, per germline (reference sequence). V was shortened by 5 bases and J by 3 bases, with 11 bases between the two germline ends. The CDR3 has 14 residues.

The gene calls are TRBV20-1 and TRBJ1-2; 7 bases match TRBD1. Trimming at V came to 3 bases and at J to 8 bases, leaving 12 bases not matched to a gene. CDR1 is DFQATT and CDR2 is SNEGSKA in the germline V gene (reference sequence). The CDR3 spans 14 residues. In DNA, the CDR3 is TGCAGTGCTAGTCGTGACAGGGAGGACGGGGGCTACACCTTC. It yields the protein CSASRDREDGGYTF.

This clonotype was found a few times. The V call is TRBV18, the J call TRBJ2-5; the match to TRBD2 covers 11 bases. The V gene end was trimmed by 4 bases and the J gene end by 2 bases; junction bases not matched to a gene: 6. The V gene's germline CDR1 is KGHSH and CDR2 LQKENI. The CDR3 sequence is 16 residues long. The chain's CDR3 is CASSLLAGGTQETQYF. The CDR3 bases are TGTGCCAGCTCACTGCTAGCGGGGGGCACACAAGAGACCCAGTACTTC.

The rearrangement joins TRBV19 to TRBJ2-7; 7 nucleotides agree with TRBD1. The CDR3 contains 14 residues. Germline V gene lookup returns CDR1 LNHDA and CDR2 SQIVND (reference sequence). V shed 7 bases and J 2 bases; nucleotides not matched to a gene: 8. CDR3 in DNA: TGTGCCAGTACCGCCGGGACAGCTACCTACGAGCAGTACTTC. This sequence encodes CASTAGTATYEQYF.

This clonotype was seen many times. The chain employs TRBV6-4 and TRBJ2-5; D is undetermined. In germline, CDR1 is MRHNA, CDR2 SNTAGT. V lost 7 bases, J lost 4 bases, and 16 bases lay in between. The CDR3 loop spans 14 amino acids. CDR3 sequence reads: CASNPESTRETQYF. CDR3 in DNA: TGTGCCAGCAACCCAGAAAGTACAAGAGAGACCCAGTACTTC.

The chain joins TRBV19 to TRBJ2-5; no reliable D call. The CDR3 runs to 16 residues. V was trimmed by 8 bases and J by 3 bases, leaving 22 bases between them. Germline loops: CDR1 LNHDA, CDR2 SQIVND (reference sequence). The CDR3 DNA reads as TGTGCCAGTCGAAAACGCGTGGCAGCCAAGGAAGAGACCCAGTACTTC. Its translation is CASRKRVAAKEETQYF.

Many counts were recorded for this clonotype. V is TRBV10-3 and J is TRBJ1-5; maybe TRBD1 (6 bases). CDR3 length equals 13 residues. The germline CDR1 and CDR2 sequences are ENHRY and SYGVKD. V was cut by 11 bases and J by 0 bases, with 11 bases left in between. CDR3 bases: TGTGCCGGGGGGCAGAGTAGCAATCAGCCCCAGCATTTT. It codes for CAGGQSSNQPQHF.

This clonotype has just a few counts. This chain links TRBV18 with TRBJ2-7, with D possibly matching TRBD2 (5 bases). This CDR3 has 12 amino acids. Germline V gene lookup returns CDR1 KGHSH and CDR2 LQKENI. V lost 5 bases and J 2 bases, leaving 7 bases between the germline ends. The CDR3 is CASSSGTYEQYF. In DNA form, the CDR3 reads TGTGCCAGCTCATCCGGGACCTACGAGCAGTACTTC.

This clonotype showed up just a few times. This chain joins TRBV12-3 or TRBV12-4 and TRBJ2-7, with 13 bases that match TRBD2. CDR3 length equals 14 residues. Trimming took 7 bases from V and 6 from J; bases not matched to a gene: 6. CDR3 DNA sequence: TGTGCCAGCAAACGGACTAGCGGGAGATCCGAGCAGTACTTC. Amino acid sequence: CASKRTSGRSEQYF.

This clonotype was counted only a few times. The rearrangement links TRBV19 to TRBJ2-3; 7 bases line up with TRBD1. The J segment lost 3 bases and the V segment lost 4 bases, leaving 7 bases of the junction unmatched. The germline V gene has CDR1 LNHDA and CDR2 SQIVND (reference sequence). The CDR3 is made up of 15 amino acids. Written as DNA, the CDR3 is TGTGCCAGTAGTACCGACAGGGATGGGACAGATACGCAGTATTTT. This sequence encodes CASSTDRDGTDTQYF.